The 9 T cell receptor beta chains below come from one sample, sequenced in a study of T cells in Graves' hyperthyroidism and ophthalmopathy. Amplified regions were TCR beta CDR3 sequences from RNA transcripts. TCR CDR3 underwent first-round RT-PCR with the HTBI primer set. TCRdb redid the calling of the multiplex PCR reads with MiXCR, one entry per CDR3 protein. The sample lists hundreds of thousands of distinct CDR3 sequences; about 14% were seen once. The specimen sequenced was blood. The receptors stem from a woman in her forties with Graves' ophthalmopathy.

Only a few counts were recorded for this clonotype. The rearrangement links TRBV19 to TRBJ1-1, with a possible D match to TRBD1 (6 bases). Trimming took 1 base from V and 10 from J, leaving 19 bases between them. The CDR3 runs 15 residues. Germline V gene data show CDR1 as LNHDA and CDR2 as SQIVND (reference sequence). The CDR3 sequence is CASSIGIGTKSGAFF. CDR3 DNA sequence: TGTGCCAGTAGTATAGGGATAGGGACAAAAAGCGGAGCTTTCTTT.

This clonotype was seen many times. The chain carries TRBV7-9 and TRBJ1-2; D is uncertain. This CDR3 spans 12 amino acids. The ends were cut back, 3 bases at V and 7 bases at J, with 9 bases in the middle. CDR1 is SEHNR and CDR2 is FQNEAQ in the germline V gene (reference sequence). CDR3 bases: TGTGCCAGCAGCTTTTCTTCCCGTGGCTACACCTTC. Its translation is CASSFSSRGYTF.

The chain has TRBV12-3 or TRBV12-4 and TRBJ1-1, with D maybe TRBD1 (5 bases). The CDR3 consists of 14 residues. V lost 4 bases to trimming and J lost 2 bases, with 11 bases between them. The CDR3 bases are TGTGCCAGCAGTTCTAGGGACGACAACACTGAAGCTTTCTTT. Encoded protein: CASSSRDDNTEAFF.

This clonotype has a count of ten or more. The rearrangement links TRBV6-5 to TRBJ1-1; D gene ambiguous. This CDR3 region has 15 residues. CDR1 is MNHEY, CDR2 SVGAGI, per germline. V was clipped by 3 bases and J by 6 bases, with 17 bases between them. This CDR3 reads CASSYLGITEAEAFF. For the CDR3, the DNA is TGTGCCAGCAGTTATTTAGGGATAACCGAGGCTGAAGCTTTCTTT.

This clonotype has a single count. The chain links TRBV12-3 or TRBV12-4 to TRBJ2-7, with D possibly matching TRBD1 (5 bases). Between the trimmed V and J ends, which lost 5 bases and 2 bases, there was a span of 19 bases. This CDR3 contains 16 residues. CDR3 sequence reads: CASSPAPRATTYEQYF. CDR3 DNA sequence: TGTGCCAGCAGTCCCGCCCCCAGGGCGACCACCTACGAGCAGTACTTC.

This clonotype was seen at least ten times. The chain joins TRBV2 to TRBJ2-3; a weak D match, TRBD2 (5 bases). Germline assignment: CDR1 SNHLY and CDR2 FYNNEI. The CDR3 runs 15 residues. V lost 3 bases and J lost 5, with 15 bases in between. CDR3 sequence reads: CASSDASPWGDTQYF. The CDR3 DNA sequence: TGTGCCAGCAGTGATGCTAGCCCTTGGGGAGATACGCAGTATTTT.

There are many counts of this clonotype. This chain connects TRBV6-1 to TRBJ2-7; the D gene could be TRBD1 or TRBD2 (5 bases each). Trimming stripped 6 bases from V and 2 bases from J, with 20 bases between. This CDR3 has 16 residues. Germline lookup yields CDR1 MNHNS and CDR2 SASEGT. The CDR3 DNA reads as TGTGCCAGCAGCCTAGTCCCGGGTCAGGGACCCTACGAGCAGTACTTC. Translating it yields CASSLVPGQGPYEQYF.

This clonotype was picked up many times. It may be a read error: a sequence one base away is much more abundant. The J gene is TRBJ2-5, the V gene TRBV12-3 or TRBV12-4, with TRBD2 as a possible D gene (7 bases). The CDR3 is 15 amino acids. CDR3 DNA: TGTGCCAGCAATTTAGATGGCGGGGGCGTGAAGACCCAGTACTTC. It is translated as CASNLDGGGVKTQYF.

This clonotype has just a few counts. The CDR3 coding sequence is TGTGCCAGCAGCTTACGCCCCCCGGGGTACGAGCAGTACTTC. This codes for CASSLRPPGYEQYF. The chain carries TRBV7-9 and TRBJ2-7, with D possibly being TRBD2 (5 bases). The germline V gene encodes CDR1 SEHNR and CDR2 FQNEAQ (reference sequence). This CDR3 has 14 residues. The ends were cut back, 2 bases at V and 4 bases at J, with 12 bases in the middle. The whole variable domain, filled in from reference TRBV7-9 and TRBJ2-7, reads DTGVSQNPRHKITKRGQNVTFRCDPISEHNRLYWYRQTLGQGPEFLTYFQNEAQLEKSRLLSDRFSAERPKGSFSTLEIQRTEQGDSAMYLCASSLRPPGYEQYFGPGTRLTVT.